The clone carrying this T cell receptor beta chain was recorded at least ten times. Its cognate antigen is unknown. The CDR3 has 13 residues. The ends were cut back, 6 bases at V and 4 bases at J, with 11 bases in the middle. Germline CDR1 reads MNHEY; CDR2 reads SVGEGT. The record originates from a study of molecular identifiers for immune sequencing clone quantification. Turning to the study itself: In replicates, RNA taken from roughly 18,000 or 92,000 naive CD8 cells was divided five ways, and four portions underwent sequencing.

TCRdb re-called the PCR reads with MiXCR, one entry per CDR3 protein. The table lists 490,000 or so distinct CDR3 sequences, 25% of them singletons. Study conclusions and caveats: Clones with over 20 RNA copies captured over 98% of effector molecules but under 1% of naive ones. Spiked Jurkat TCR RNA from one cell was reportedly detectable among over 800,000 naive cells.

Naive CD8 T cells were picked out by sorting for CD8+CD4-CCR7+CD45RA+. Sequencing was done on a sample of naive CD8+ T cells from blood, with Jurkat cell RNA spiked in. As to subset: FACS-sorted CD8+CD4-CCR7+CD45RA+ naive T cells. The TCR sequence derives from a human donor in good health. Some libraries in this study had Jurkat cell RNA spiked in. The V call is TRBV6-2 or TRBV6-3, the J call TRBJ2-3; D possibly matches TRBD1 or TRBD2 (5 bases each). The CDR3 sequence is CASRGPSPDTQYF. The CDR3 coding sequence is TGTGCCAGCAGGGGACCAAGCCCAGATACGCAGTATTTT.